The rows below give T cell receptor beta chains drawn from one sample of a study of T cell repertoires in cytomegalovirus infection. TCRdb called the reads again in MiXCR, with one record for every CDR3 protein. The sample records fewer than 300,000 distinct CDR3 sequences, about 26% being singletons. The material sequenced was PBMCs. These receptor sequences come from a human donor in good health (CMV status not recorded). Some clones in this sample may be carry-over from other donors' samples. CDR3s include the opening cysteine and the closing phenylalanine or tryptophan. The D gene is left open where the match is weak. For some rows the clone size is stated as once, few or many, or as a class when expanded; others skip it.

J gene: TRBJ2-7
D gene: TRBD2
clone size: .
V gene: TRBV7-2
CDR3 protein: CASSPRVAGVYEQYF
CDR3 DNA: TGTGCCAGCAGCCCTCGGGTAGCGGGAGTGTACGAGCAGTACTTC

J gene: TRBJ2-7
D gene: .
clone size: few
V gene: TRBV11-2
CDR3 protein: CASSLELGEQYF
CDR3 DNA: TGTGCCAGCAGCTTAGAGTTGGGGGAGCAGTACTTC

J gene: TRBJ1-2
D gene: .
clone size: .
V gene: TRBV7-2
CDR3 protein: CASSFRELNYGYTF
CDR3 DNA: TGTGCCAGCAGCTTTAGGGAATTAAACTATGGCTACACCTTC

J gene: TRBJ2-2
D gene: .
clone size: many
V gene: TRBV7-2
CDR3 protein: CASSLDTSGDTGELFF
CDR3 DNA: TGTGCCAGCAGCTTAGATACCAGCGGCGACACCGGGGAGCTGTTTTTT

J gene: TRBJ2-5
D gene: .
clone size: few
V gene: TRBV28
CDR3 protein: CASSLPGDWETQYF
CDR3 DNA: TGTGCCAGCAGTTTGCCGGGGGATTGGGAGACCCAGTACTTC

J gene: TRBJ2-4
D gene: TRBD2
clone size: many
V gene: TRBV6-1
CDR3 protein: CASSEKVLAGGPGIQYF
CDR3 DNA: TGTGCCAGCAGTGAAAAGGTACTAGCGGGAGGGCCCGGCATTCAGTACTTC

J gene: TRBJ2-5
D gene: .
clone size: few
V gene: TRBV12-3/TRBV12-4
CDR3 protein: CASSLSNQETQYF
CDR3 DNA: TGTGCCAGCAGTTTAAGTAACCAGGAGACCCAGTACTTC

J gene: TRBJ2-2
D gene: .
clone size: many
V gene: TRBV7-9
CDR3 protein: CASSWDTNTGELFF
CDR3 DNA: TGTGCCAGCAGCTGGGACACCAACACCGGGGAGCTGTTTTTT

J gene: TRBJ2-5
D gene: .
clone size: few
V gene: TRBV29-1
CDR3 protein: CSVAHQGGETQYF
CDR3 DNA: TGCAGCGTCGCCCACCAGGGTGGGGAGACCCAGTACTTC

J gene: TRBJ1-4
D gene: TRBD1
clone size: few
V gene: TRBV6-5
CDR3 protein: CASSYDRGPEKLFF
CDR3 DNA: TGTGCCAGCAGTTACGACAGGGGCCCCGAAAAACTGTTTTTT

J gene: TRBJ1-2
D gene: .
clone size: few
V gene: TRBV6-2/TRBV6-3
CDR3 protein: CASSWAQNYGYTF
CDR3 DNA: TGTGCCAGCAGTTGGGCACAGAACTATGGCTACACCTTC

J gene: TRBJ1-5
D gene: TRBD1
clone size: .
V gene: TRBV6-2/TRBV6-3
CDR3 protein: CASRRATGQLAYSNQPQHF
CDR3 DNA: TGTGCCAGCAGACGGGCGACGGGACAGTTAGCCTATAGCAATCAGCCCCAGCATTTT

J gene: TRBJ1-4
D gene: .
clone size: .
V gene: TRBV20-1
CDR3 protein: CSARGLGKEKLFF
CDR3 DNA: TGCAGTGCGAGAGGGTTGGGGAAAGAAAAACTGTTTTTT

J gene: TRBJ2-3
D gene: TRBD2
clone size: .
V gene: TRBV11-2
CDR3 protein: CASSLAAGPTDTQYF
CDR3 DNA: TGTGCCAGCAGCTTAGCAGCGGGACCCACAGATACGCAGTATTTT

J gene: TRBJ2-1
D gene: .
clone size: .
V gene: TRBV30
CDR3 protein: CAFGTGNEQFF
CDR3 DNA: TGTGCCTTCGGGACCGGCAATGAGCAGTTCTTC

J gene: TRBJ2-7
D gene: .
clone size: .
V gene: TRBV6-2/TRBV6-3
CDR3 protein: CASSYSTSVEQYF
CDR3 DNA: TGTGCCAGCAGTTACTCGACGTCCGTCGAGCAGTACTTC

J gene: TRBJ2-1
D gene: .
clone size: few
V gene: TRBV19
CDR3 protein: CASSINTYNEQFF
CDR3 DNA: TGTGCCAGTAGTATTAATACCTACAATGAGCAGTTCTTC

J gene: TRBJ2-7
D gene: .
clone size: .
V gene: TRBV5-6
CDR3 protein: CASMQAGSISYEQYF
CDR3 DNA: TGTGCCAGCATGCAAGCGGGTTCAATCTCCTACGAGCAGTACTTC

J gene: TRBJ2-7
D gene: TRBD2
clone size: .
V gene: TRBV20-1
CDR3 protein: CSARDTGTSPYEQYF
CDR3 DNA: TGCAGTGCTAGAGACACAGGGACTAGCCCCTACGAGCAGTACTTC

J gene: TRBJ2-3
D gene: TRBD2
clone size: many
V gene: TRBV18
CDR3 protein: CASSPGLAGSTDTQYF
CDR3 DNA: TGTGCCAGCTCACCGGGACTAGCGGGAAGCACAGATACGCAGTATTTT

J gene: TRBJ2-7
D gene: .
clone size: .
V gene: TRBV6-2/TRBV6-3
CDR3 protein: CASSVNASEQYF
CDR3 DNA: TGTGCCAGCAGTGTTAACGCGTCCGAGCAGTACTTC

J gene: TRBJ2-5
D gene: .
clone size: few
V gene: TRBV9
CDR3 protein: CASSARTDSQETQYF
CDR3 DNA: TGTGCCAGCAGCGCCAGGACAGACTCACAAGAGACCCAGTACTTC

J gene: TRBJ2-5
D gene: .
clone size: .
V gene: TRBV15
CDR3 protein: CATSRDRGGQETQYF
CDR3 DNA: TGTGCCACCAGCAGAGACCGAGGTGGCCAAGAGACCCAGTACTTC

J gene: TRBJ2-1
D gene: .
clone size: few
V gene: TRBV7-3
CDR3 protein: CASSPQTSTYNEQFF
CDR3 DNA: TGTGCCAGCAGCCCCCAGACCTCTACCTACAATGAGCAGTTCTTC

J gene: TRBJ2-7
D gene: .
clone size: once
V gene: TRBV20-1
CDR3 protein: CSAGEIYEQYF
CDR3 DNA: TGCAGTGCCGGTGAGATCTACGAGCAGTACTTC

J gene: TRBJ2-1
D gene: TRBD2
clone size: .
V gene: TRBV20-1
CDR3 protein: CSATTSGEYNEQFF
CDR3 DNA: TGCAGTGCTACGACTAGCGGGGAATACAATGAGCAGTTCTTC

J gene: TRBJ2-3
D gene: TRBD1
clone size: few
V gene: TRBV7-2
CDR3 protein: CASSLWDRSTDTQYF
CDR3 DNA: TGTGCCAGCAGCTTATGGGACAGAAGCACAGATACGCAGTATTTT

J gene: TRBJ1-2
D gene: .
clone size: .
V gene: TRBV12-3/TRBV12-4
CDR3 protein: CASSLEVGEQGYTF
CDR3 DNA: TGTGCCAGCAGTCTGGAGGTTGGGGAGCAGGGCTACACCTTC

J gene: TRBJ2-7
D gene: .
clone size: .
V gene: TRBV2
CDR3 protein: CASNRVGEQYF
CDR3 DNA: TGTGCCAGCAATCGGGTGGGCGAGCAGTACTTC

J gene: TRBJ2-7
D gene: TRBD1
clone size: .
V gene: TRBV11-3
CDR3 protein: CTSSKGGSAYEQYF
CDR3 DNA: TGTACCAGCAGCAAAGGGGGCAGCGCTTACGAGCAGTACTTC

J gene: TRBJ1-1
D gene: .
clone size: few
V gene: TRBV11-2
CDR3 protein: CASSFGRQRGTEAFF
CDR3 DNA: TGTGCCAGCAGCTTCGGGCGTCAAAGGGGAACTGAAGCTTTCTTT

J gene: TRBJ1-2
D gene: TRBD1
clone size: many
V gene: TRBV4-1
CDR3 protein: CASSHGEQGARDYGYTF
CDR3 DNA: TGCGCCAGCAGCCACGGTGAACAGGGGGCCCGTGACTATGGCTACACCTTC

J gene: TRBJ2-2
D gene: .
clone size: few
V gene: TRBV15
CDR3 protein: CATSRDRLTTGELFF
CDR3 DNA: TGTGCCACCAGCAGAGACAGACTTACCACCGGGGAGCTGTTTTTT

J gene: TRBJ2-4
D gene: .
clone size: .
V gene: TRBV5-1
CDR3 protein: CASSFEGGNIQYF
CDR3 DNA: TGCGCCAGCAGCTTCGAGGGGGGGAACATTCAGTACTTC

J gene: TRBJ1-1
D gene: .
clone size: many
V gene: TRBV6-2/TRBV6-3
CDR3 protein: CASRRNYNAEAFF
CDR3 DNA: TGTGCCAGCAGGCGGAACTATAACGCTGAAGCTTTCTTT

J gene: TRBJ2-1
D gene: .
clone size: .
V gene: TRBV7-7
CDR3 protein: CASSLGVGGTYNEQFF
CDR3 DNA: TGTGCTAGCAGCTTAGGCGTAGGGGGGACCTACAATGAGCAGTTCTTC

J gene: TRBJ2-5
D gene: TRBD1
clone size: .
V gene: TRBV11-2
CDR3 protein: CASSSDRGQETQYF
CDR3 DNA: TGTGCCAGCAGCTCGGACAGGGGGCAAGAGACCCAGTACTTC

J gene: TRBJ1-1
D gene: TRBD1
clone size: .
V gene: TRBV10-3
CDR3 protein: CAIRPDRGQNTEAFF
CDR3 DNA: TGTGCCATCAGACCCGACAGGGGGCAAAACACTGAAGCTTTCTTT

J gene: TRBJ2-2
D gene: .
clone size: few
V gene: TRBV7-2
CDR3 protein: CASSLWQAGELFF
CDR3 DNA: TGTGCCAGCAGCCTCTGGCAGGCCGGGGAGCTGTTTTTT

J gene: TRBJ1-3
D gene: TRBD1
clone size: many
V gene: TRBV12-3/TRBV12-4
CDR3 protein: CASRGDRGYSGNTIYF
CDR3 DNA: TGTGCCAGCAGGGGGGACAGGGGGTACTCTGGAAACACCATATATTTT

J gene: TRBJ2-7
D gene: .
clone size: few
V gene: TRBV28
CDR3 protein: CASGSEWYEQYF
CDR3 DNA: TGTGCCAGCGGGAGTGAATGGTACGAGCAGTACTTC

J gene: TRBJ2-5
D gene: .
clone size: few
V gene: TRBV2
CDR3 protein: CASTRLGATQYF
CDR3 DNA: TGTGCCAGCACCAGGTTGGGGGCGACCCAGTACTTC

J gene: TRBJ2-5
D gene: TRBD1
clone size: .
V gene: TRBV11-2
CDR3 protein: CASSTDGTVQETQYF
CDR3 DNA: TGTGCCAGCAGCACTGATGGGACAGTACAAGAGACCCAGTACTTC

J gene: TRBJ2-3
D gene: TRBD1
clone size: few
V gene: TRBV10-3
CDR3 protein: CAISERQGADTQYF
CDR3 DNA: TGTGCCATCAGTGAGCGACAGGGCGCAGATACGCAGTATTTT

J gene: TRBJ2-1
D gene: TRBD2
clone size: many
V gene: TRBV6-5
CDR3 protein: CASSYSRTSGSSYNEQFF
CDR3 DNA: TGTGCCAGCAGTTACTCCCGGACTAGCGGGAGCTCCTACAATGAGCAGTTCTTC

J gene: TRBJ2-5
D gene: TRBD1
clone size: .
V gene: TRBV7-9
CDR3 protein: CASSTLTGGPQETQYF
CDR3 DNA: TGTGCCAGCAGCACCCTGACAGGGGGCCCCCAAGAGACCCAGTACTTC

J gene: TRBJ2-3
D gene: .
clone size: many
V gene: TRBV7-2
CDR3 protein: CASSLAAGARTDTQYF
CDR3 DNA: TGTGCCAGCAGCTTAGCCGCGGGGGCGCGAACAGATACGCAGTATTTT

J gene: TRBJ1-2
D gene: TRBD1
clone size: .
V gene: TRBV20-1
CDR3 protein: CSARGVEGANYGYTF
CDR3 DNA: TGCAGTGCTAGAGGAGTTGAGGGGGCCAACTATGGCTACACCTTC